Below, 9 T cell receptor beta chains from the same sample are listed, as sequenced in a study of blood T cell repertoires in COVID-19. Generated by immunoSEQ multiplex PCR, the TCRdb table keeps only in-frame clones and is missing some. The sample lists around 200,000 clones; approximately 82% were seen once. The source material was peripheral blood. All receptors come from a man in his forties with active or convalescent COVID-19.

J is TRBJ1-1 and V is TRBV24-1; no reliable D call. Germline V gene lookup returns CDR1 KGHDR and CDR2 SFDVKD. Trimming left V 10 bases short and J 5 bases short, with 13 bases between. CDR3 length equals 12 residues. In DNA form, the CDR3 reads TGTGCCACGCAGGACCCGGGAACTGAAGCTTTCTTT. Protein sequence: CATQDPGTEAFF.

This sequence joins TRBV5-1 and TRBJ1-2; D is undetermined. CDR3 length: 14 residues. Germline V gene data show CDR1 as SGHRS and CDR2 as YFSETQ. V dropped 0 bases and J dropped 0 bases, with 6 bases sitting between them. DNA for the CDR3: TGCGCCAGCAGCTTGGACAGAACTAACTATGGCTACACCTTC. Protein sequence: CASSLDRTNYGYTF.

This clone came up a few times. Other DNA sequences in this sample translate to the same CDR3. J is TRBJ1-1 and V is TRBV18, with 7 nucleotides matching TRBD1. Germline V gene lookup returns CDR1 KGHSH and CDR2 LQKENI. The CDR3 runs to 12 residues. With V trimmed by 4 bases and J by 6 bases, 2 bases remained unmatched. CDR3 loop: CASSLQGAEAFF. CDR3 coding DNA: TGTGCCAGCTCACTTCAGGGGGCTGAAGCTTTCTTT.

J is TRBJ2-7 and V is TRBV18; 8 nucleotides align to TRBD1. This CDR3 spans 16 amino acids. The V segment lost 4 bases and the J segment 0 bases; nucleotides outside the gene matches: 8. Germline CDR1 reads KGHSH; CDR2 reads LQKENI. This CDR3 is CASSQPTGGPSYEQYF. CDR3 DNA: TGTGCCAGCTCACAACCTACAGGGGGGCCCTCCTACGAGCAGTACTTC.

The genes are TRBV19 and TRBJ1-2; possibly TRBD1 for D (6 bases). V was cut by 7 bases and J by 4 bases, with 10 bases left in between. Germline assignment: CDR1 LNHDA and CDR2 SQIVND (reference sequence). This CDR3 comprises 12 residues. This CDR3 reads CASTPTGYGYTF. In nucleotides, the CDR3 is TGTGCCAGTACTCCGACAGGCTATGGCTACACCTTC. The full variable domain, its missing parts supplied by reference TRBV19 and TRBJ1-2, is DGGITQSPKYLFRKEGQNVTLSCEQNLNHDAMYWYRQDPGQGLRLIYYSQIVNDFQKGDIAEGYSVSREKKESFPLTVTSAQKNPTAFYLCASTPTGYGYTFGSGTRLTVV.

This clone occurred many times. This chain joins TRBV6-2 or TRBV6-3 and TRBJ1-5; D perhaps matches TRBD1 (5 bases). Trimming cost V 2 bases and J 3 bases, with 11 bases left between them. This CDR3 is built from 15 residues. From germline, CDR1 is MNHEY and CDR2 SVGEGT. DNA of the CDR3: TGTGCCAGCAGTTACGGTAGACAGCCCAATCAGCCCCAGCATTTT. Amino acid sequence: CASSYGRQPNQPQHF.

The V gene is TRBV5-4, the J gene TRBJ2-2, with 8 bases that match TRBD1. Germline V CDR1 and CDR2: SGHNT, YYREEE (reference sequence). This CDR3 spans 15 amino acids. V lost 4 bases, J lost 3 bases, and 5 bases stayed unmatched. Written as DNA, the CDR3 is TGTGCCAGCAGCCACGGACAGGGCTACACCGGGGAGCTGTTTTTT. Protein: CASSHGQGYTGELFF.

The chain couples TRBV15 to TRBJ2-1, with D possibly matching TRBD1 (6 bases). CDR3 length: 13 residues. V lost 4 bases to trimming and J lost 5 bases, with 9 bases between them. CDR1 and CDR2 (germline): LNHNV, YYDKDF (reference sequence). The CDR3 sequence is CATSIRDNNEQFF. CDR3 coding DNA: TGTGCCACCAGCATCCGGGACAACAATGAGCAGTTCTTC.

This clone was recorded a few times. The CDR3 sequence: CASRKGAGYEQYF. DNA for the CDR3: TGTGCCAGCAGGAAGGGGGCTGGGTACGAGCAGTACTTC. V usage is TRBV2 and J usage is TRBJ2-7; 7 nucleotides align to TRBD1. Germline V gene lookup returns CDR1 SNHLY and CDR2 FYNNEI. Trimming removed 6 bases from V and 4 bases from J; junction bases left unmatched: 6. This CDR3 comprises 13 residues.